Sequencing of this TCR beta chain was carried out in a study of radiation and T cells in renal cell carcinoma. Clones were read by immunoSEQ multiplex PCR, and TCRdb kept only the in-frame ones, dropping some. The sample carries 130,000 to 150,000 clones, about 86% recorded once. The time point: blood 4 weeks post-SBRT, at nephrectomy. Treatment specified: 15 Gy SBRT to primary tumor, nephrectomy 4 weeks later. Serial blood draws occurred at baseline and 2 and 4 weeks post-SBRT. This receptor was taken from a woman between 45 and 60 years old with renal cell carcinoma. The specimen was blood, collected from a patient whose treatment included radiotherapy and nephrectomy.

CDR3: CASSGPGTDEKLFF. The CDR3 DNA reads TGTGCCAGCAGCGGACCCGGGACAGATGAAAAACTGTTTTTT. The gene calls are TRBV9 and TRBJ1-4; 7 positions agree with TRBD1. This CDR3 spans 14 amino acids. Germline V gives CDR1 SGDLS, CDR2 YYNGEE. V lost 3 bases to trimming and J lost 6 bases; unmatched junction nucleotides: 5.